The entry below describes one T cell receptor (beta chain). What it binds is unknown. The data stem from a study of T and B cells in COVID-19 patients. Whole-study context: COVID-19 patients gave peripheral blood either during active infection or after recovery. The recovered cohort's median age was roughly 31 years, versus less than 75 years in active infection.

TRB rearrangements were amplified by multiplex PCR with BIOMED2 TRB-A/B primers. TCRdb passed the multiplex PCR reads through MiXCR, listing each CDR3 protein once. The table lists roughly 23,000 distinct CDR3 sequences, 25% to 30% of them singletons. Study results and caveats: In COVID-19 patients, T cell receptor beta variable and joining gene use was reportedly strongly skewed.

Germline loops: CDR1 MNHEY, CDR2 SVGAGI. Trimming shortened V by 6 bases and J by 1 base, and 15 bases separated the two germline ends. The length of the CDR3 is 16 residues. Each TRB amplification used about 250-550 ng of genomic DNA from blood. The receptor comes from a human donor who had recovered from COVID-19. The sample taken for sequencing was blood. This rearrangement joins TRBV6-5 to TRBJ2-2; a possible D gene is TRBD1 (6 bases). The CDR3 loop reads CASRPPGAQNTGELFF. The CDR3, as DNA: TGTGCCAGCAGACCACCAGGGGCGCAGAACACCGGGGAGCTGTTTTTT.